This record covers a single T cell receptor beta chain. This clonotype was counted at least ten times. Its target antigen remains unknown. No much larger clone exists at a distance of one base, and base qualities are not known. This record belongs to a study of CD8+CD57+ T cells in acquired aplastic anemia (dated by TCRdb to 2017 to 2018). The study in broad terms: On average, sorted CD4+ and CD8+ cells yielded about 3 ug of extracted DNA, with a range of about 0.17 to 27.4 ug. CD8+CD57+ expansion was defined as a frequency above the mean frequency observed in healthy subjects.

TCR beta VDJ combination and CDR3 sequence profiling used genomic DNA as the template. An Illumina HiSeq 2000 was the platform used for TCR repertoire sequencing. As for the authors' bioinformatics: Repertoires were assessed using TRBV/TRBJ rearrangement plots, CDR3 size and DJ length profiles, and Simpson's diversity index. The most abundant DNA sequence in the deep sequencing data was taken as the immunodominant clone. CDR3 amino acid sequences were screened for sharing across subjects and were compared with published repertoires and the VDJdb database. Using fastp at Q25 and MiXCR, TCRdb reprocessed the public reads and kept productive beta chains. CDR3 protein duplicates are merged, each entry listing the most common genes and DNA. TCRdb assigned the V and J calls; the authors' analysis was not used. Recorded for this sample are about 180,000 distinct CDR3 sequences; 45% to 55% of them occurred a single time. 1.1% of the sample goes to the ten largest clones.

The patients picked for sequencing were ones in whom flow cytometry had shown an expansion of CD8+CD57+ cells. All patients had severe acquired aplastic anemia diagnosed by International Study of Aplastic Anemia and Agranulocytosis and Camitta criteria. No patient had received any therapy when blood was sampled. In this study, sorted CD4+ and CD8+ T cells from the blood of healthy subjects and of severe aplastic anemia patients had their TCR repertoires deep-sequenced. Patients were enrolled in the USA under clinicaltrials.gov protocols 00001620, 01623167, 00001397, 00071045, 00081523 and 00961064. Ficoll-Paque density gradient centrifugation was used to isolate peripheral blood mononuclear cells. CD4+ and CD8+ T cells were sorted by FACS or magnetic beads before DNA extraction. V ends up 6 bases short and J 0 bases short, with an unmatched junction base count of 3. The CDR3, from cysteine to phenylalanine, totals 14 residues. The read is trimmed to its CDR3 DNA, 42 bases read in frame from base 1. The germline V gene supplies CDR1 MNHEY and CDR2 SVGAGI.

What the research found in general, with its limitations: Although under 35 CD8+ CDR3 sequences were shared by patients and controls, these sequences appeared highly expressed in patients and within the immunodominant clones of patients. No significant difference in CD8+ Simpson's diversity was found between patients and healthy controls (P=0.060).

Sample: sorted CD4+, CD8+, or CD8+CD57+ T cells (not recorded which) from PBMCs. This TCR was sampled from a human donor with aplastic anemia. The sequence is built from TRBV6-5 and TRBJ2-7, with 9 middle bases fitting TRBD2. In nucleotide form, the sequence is TGTGCCAGCAGGCGGCGGGGGGGCTCCTACGAGCAGTACTTC. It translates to CASRRRGGSYEQYF.